A single sample gave rise to the 24 T cell receptor beta chains below, sequenced in a study of CD8 T cells in Susac syndrome. Random hexamers primed reverse transcription of about 0.45 to 1 ug RNA. Each CDR3 protein gets one entry after TCRdb re-called the immunoSEQ multiplex PCR reads with MiXCR. The data contain about 130,000 distinct CDR3 sequences, over 90% of them singletons. The sequenced material came from CD8+ T cells from PBMCs. The receptors here all came from a human donor with multiple sclerosis.

The chain joins TRBV7-2 to TRBJ1-1, with D perhaps matching TRBD1 (5 bases). Trimming shortened V by 3 bases and J by 3 bases, and 11 bases separated the two germline ends. The germline V gene encodes CDR1 SGHTA and CDR2 FQGNSA. CDR3 length: 14 residues. DNA for the CDR3: TGTGCCAGCAGCTTGCGGGGGTTCGACACTGAAGCTTTCTTT. Its translation is CASSLRGFDTEAFF.

CDR3 DNA sequence: TGTGCTAGTGGACCCGGGACAGGGGCTACCTACGAGCAGTACTTC. Its translation is CASGPGTGATYEQYF. The chain uses TRBV12-5 and TRBJ2-7; TRBD1 matches 10 bases. Germline trimming cut 6 bases from V and 2 bases from J; bases unmatched to any gene: 7. CDR1 LGHNT and CDR2 FRNRAP come from the germline V gene. This CDR3 is 15 amino acids long.

V usage is TRBV12-5 and J usage is TRBJ1-1; D call uncertain. V was trimmed by 3 bases and J by 10 bases, leaving 9 bases between them. This CDR3 spans 11 amino acids. CDR1 is LGHNT, CDR2 FRNRAP, per germline. This CDR3 reads CASGFVSGAFF. DNA for the CDR3: TGTGCTAGTGGTTTTGTAAGCGGAGCTTTCTTT.

J is TRBJ2-1 and V is TRBV5-4, with TRBD2 identical over 8 bases. CDR1 is SGHNT, CDR2 YYREEE, per germline (reference sequence). J was trimmed by 2 bases and V by 4 bases; bases with no gene match: 11. The CDR3 runs to 17 residues. The CDR3 coding sequence is TGTGCCAGCAGCCCCCCCCACGGACTAGCCCCCTACAATGAGCAGTTCTTC. This encodes CASSPPHGLAPYNEQFF.

CDR3: CASSIESNEQFF. CDR3 nucleotides: TGTGCCAGCAGTATCGAGTCGAATGAGCAGTTCTTC. The chain combines TRBV6-4 with TRBJ2-1; D is unclear. Trimming removed 5 bases at V and 7 bases at J, with 9 bases between. The germline gives CDR1 MRHNA, CDR2 SNTAGT. CDR3 size: 12 residues.

V gene TRBV28 combines with J gene TRBJ2-1; D unclear. The germline V and J ends were trimmed by 5 bases and 6 bases, with 5 bases remaining between them. Germline V gene data show CDR1 as MDHEN and CDR2 as SYDVKM. The CDR3 spans 11 residues. Written as DNA, the CDR3 is TGTGCCAGCAGTGTAGGCAATGAGCAGTTCTTC. As protein: CASSVGNEQFF. The variable domain in full, with the rest retrieved from reference TRBV28 and TRBJ2-1, is DVKVTQSSRYLVKRTGEKVFLECVQDMDHENMFWYRQDPGLGLRLIYFSYDVKMKEKGDIPEGYSVSREKKERFSLILESASTNQTSMYLCASSVGNEQFFGPGTRLTVL.

This rearrangement joins TRBV20-1 to TRBJ2-3, with 8 bases lining up with TRBD2. The CDR3 loop spans 15 amino acids. CDR1 DFQATT and CDR2 SNEGSKA come from the germline V gene (reference sequence). V dropped 3 bases and J dropped 2; count of bases not matched to a gene: 7. CDR3 in amino acids: CSASDLAGTTDTQYF. In nucleotides, the CDR3 is TGCAGTGCTAGTGATTTAGCGGGGACCACAGATACGCAGTATTTT.

The chain uses TRBV4-1 and TRBJ2-7; tentatively, D is TRBD1 (6 bases). This CDR3 is built from 15 residues. Trimming removed 0 bases from V and 3 bases from J, with 12 bases in between. In germline, CDR1 is MGHRA, CDR2 YSYEKL. The CDR3 coding sequence is TGCGCCAGCAGCCAAGAGGGCAGGGGAAGCTACGAGCAGTACTTC. As protein: CASSQEGRGSYEQYF.

The rearrangement links TRBV10-3 to TRBJ2-1; D gene uncertain. Trimming took 0 bases from V and 0 from J, leaving 9 bases between them. Germline V gives CDR1 ENHRY, CDR2 SYGVKD. The CDR3 totals 16 residues. The CDR3 is CAISESGWSSYNEQFF. The CDR3 bases are TGTGCCATCAGTGAGTCGGGCTGGAGCTCCTACAATGAGCAGTTCTTC.

The chain recombines TRBV16 with TRBJ1-1; 7 bases fit TRBD1. Trimming cost V 7 bases and J 5 bases; bases outside gene matches: 1. The CDR3 is made up of 11 amino acids. Germline V gene lookup returns CDR1 KGHSY and CDR2 FQNENV. CDR3 residues: CASKGQTEAFF. CDR3 in DNA: TGTGCCAGCAAGGGACAGACTGAAGCTTTCTTT.

The chain combines TRBV29-1 with TRBJ1-2; D gene ambiguous. Germline CDR1 reads SQVTM; CDR2 reads ANQGSEA. V was cut by 2 bases and J by 4 bases, with 17 bases left in between. This CDR3 is 15 amino acids long. The CDR3 DNA follows: TGCAGCGTTGAATCTAGTCCAGCGGGATCCTATGGCTACACCTTC. This sequence encodes CSVESSPAGSYGYTF.

The V gene is TRBV6-5, the J gene TRBJ1-6; the D is unclear. CDR1 and CDR2 (germline): MNHEY, SVGAGI. Deletions cut 4 bases from V and 6 bases from J, with 7 bases between. This CDR3 has 13 amino acids. CDR3 coding DNA: TGTGCCAGCAGTTCCAACCTTAATTCACCCCTCCACTTT. It yields the protein CASSSNLNSPLHF.

The CDR3 spells CAIGLSGPHEQYV. Written as DNA, the CDR3 is TGTGCCATCGGCCTAAGCGGGCCCCACGAGCAGTACGTC. The chain combines TRBV10-3 with TRBJ2-7; tentatively, D is TRBD2 (6 bases). V was clipped by 8 bases and J by 5 bases, with 16 bases between them. This CDR3 has 13 residues. Germline V CDR1 and CDR2: ENHRY, SYGVKD.

The rearrangement joins TRBV11-2 to TRBJ1-1, with TRBD1 as a possible D gene (6 bases). This CDR3 has 16 residues. Germline loops: CDR1 SGHAT, CDR2 FQNNGV. V was pared by 2 bases and J by 1 base, with 14 bases between. CDR3 loop: CASSLFGGGGNTEAFF. The DNA of the CDR3 is TGTGCCAGCAGCTTATTCGGGGGCGGCGGGAACACTGAAGCTTTCTTT.

The chain uses TRBV20-1 and TRBJ2-7, with D perhaps matching TRBD1 (6 bases). The germline V and J ends were trimmed by 0 bases and 2 bases, with 17 bases remaining between them. CDR1 and CDR2 from the germline V gene are DFQATT and SNEGSKA (reference sequence). The CDR3 totals 16 residues. CDR3 residues: CSARDGSGEYPYEQYF. The DNA for the CDR3 is TGCAGTGCTAGAGATGGGTCAGGGGAATATCCCTACGAGCAGTACTTC.

V is TRBV5-1 and J is TRBJ2-3; 9 bases match TRBD2. This CDR3 region has 14 residues. Per germline, CDR1 SGHRS and CDR2 YFSETQ. V was pared by 6 bases and J by 3 bases, with 5 bases of the junction left unmatched. CDR3 bases: TGCGCCAGCACGCAGCGGGGGGCAACAGATACGCAGTATTTT. Its translation is CASTQRGATDTQYF.

This chain uses TRBV9 with TRBJ2-3; TRBD2 agrees at 7 bases. Germline lookup yields CDR1 SGDLS and CDR2 YYNGEE. Trimming cost V 3 bases and J 3 bases; bases outside gene matches: 4. The CDR3 has 14 residues. CDR3 DNA: TGTGCCAGCAGCGCCAGCGGGGCAACAGATACGCAGTATTTT. Translating gives CASSASGATDTQYF.

The J gene is TRBJ1-1, the V gene TRBV9; D gene unclear. V shed 0 bases and J shed 0 bases, with 9 bases lying between them. This CDR3 is built from 15 residues. The germline V gene encodes CDR1 SGDLS and CDR2 YYNGEE. CDR3 region: CASSVGSQLNTEAFF. The CDR3 coding sequence is TGTGCCAGCAGCGTAGGTTCACAGCTGAACACTGAAGCTTTCTTT.

This sequence joins TRBV11-2 and TRBJ2-6; 13 bases match TRBD2. Germline lookup yields CDR1 SGHAT and CDR2 FQNNGV. V lost 4 bases, J lost 4 bases, and 13 bases stayed unmatched. The CDR3 loop spans 20 amino acids. The CDR3 protein is CASSSMTSGRSASGANVLTF. The DNA of the CDR3 is TGTGCCAGCAGCTCCATGACTAGCGGGAGGTCCGCGTCCGGGGCCAACGTCCTGACTTTC.

The gene calls are TRBV7-9 and TRBJ1-2, with 10 bases aligning to TRBD1. This CDR3 region has 14 residues. From germline, CDR1 is SEHNR and CDR2 FQNEAQ (reference sequence). With V trimmed by 6 bases and J by 6 bases, 7 bases remained unmatched. Here the CDR3 reads CASRPPGTGDGYTF. The CDR3 nucleotides read TGTGCCAGCAGGCCTCCGGGGACAGGGGATGGCTACACCTTC.

The V gene is TRBV28, the J gene TRBJ2-1, with D uncertain. CDR1 and CDR2 from the germline V gene are MDHEN and SYDVKM. The CDR3 runs to 11 residues. V was cut by 5 bases and J by 10 bases, with 9 bases left in between. CDR3 residues: CASSPTREQFF. The CDR3 DNA is TGTGCCAGCAGTCCTACTCGGGAGCAGTTCTTC.

This chain connects TRBV19 to TRBJ1-5; TRBD1 is a possible D gene (5 bases). The V and J ends lost 6 bases and 2 bases respectively, with 8 bases between them. Germline V lookup: CDR1 LNHDA, CDR2 SQIVND (reference sequence). The CDR3 is 13 amino acids. The CDR3 loop reads CASREGGNQPQHF. In DNA, the CDR3 is TGTGCCAGTAGGGAAGGGGGCAATCAGCCCCAGCATTTT.

The chain uses TRBV29-1 and TRBJ2-7; 8 nucleotides match TRBD2. Germline V lookup: CDR1 SQVTM, CDR2 ANQGSEA. The CDR3 runs 15 residues. J lost 0 bases, V lost 1 base, and 5 bases had no gene match. CDR3 in DNA: TGCAGCGTTGAAGCGCCGCGGGGGGTCTCCTACGAGCAGTACTTC. This encodes CSVEAPRGVSYEQYF.

This clonotype was found once. The chain has TRBV7-8 and TRBJ1-5; D not certain. Trimming stripped 5 bases from V and 1 base from J, with 15 bases between. The CDR3 is 16 residues long. Looked up from germline, CDR1 is SGHVS and CDR2 is FQNEAQ. The CDR3 spells CASSPFSRASNQPQHF. Here the CDR3 DNA reads TGTGCCAGCAGCCCATTTTCCCGGGCCAGCAATCAGCCCCAGCATTTT.